The 11 T cell receptor beta chains reported below all come from one sample, sequenced in a study of blood T cell repertoires in COVID-19. Libraries were prepared by immunoSEQ multiplex PCR; TCRdb keeps only in-frame clonotypes and omits some of them. The sample lists some 300,000 clones, 89% seen once, with 1.5% to 2% in the top ten. Sequencing was performed on PBMCs or T cells enriched from blood (not recorded which). The receptor source for this set is a woman between 40 and 55 years old who had recovered from COVID-19.

The J gene is TRBJ2-2, the V gene TRBV7-9, with D unclear. Trimming pared 5 bases from V and 1 base from J, leaving 8 bases between. Germline-derived CDR1 and CDR2 are SEHNR and FQNEAQ (reference sequence). The CDR3 is 14 residues long. This CDR3 reads CASSQNGNTGELFF. For the CDR3, the DNA is TGTGCCAGCAGCCAAAACGGGAACACCGGGGAGCTGTTTTTT.

V gene TRBV20-1 combines with J gene TRBJ1-2; D remains ambiguous. This CDR3 has 11 residues. Trimming pared 6 bases from V and 4 bases from J, leaving 9 bases between. The germline gives CDR1 DFQATT, CDR2 SNEGSKA (reference sequence). The CDR3 DNA reads TGCAGTGCGGCTGACACCTATGGCTACACCTTC. Protein product: CSAADTYGYTF.

The chain recombines TRBV19 with TRBJ1-1; 11 bases map to TRBD1. The CDR3 is 16 residues long. Germline V gene sequence: CDR1 LNHDA, CDR2 SQIVND (reference sequence). V was clipped by 6 bases and J by 1 base; unmatched bases: 7. CDR3 nucleotide sequence: TGTGCCAGTAGACCTGGACAGGGGGCGTCGAACACTGAAGCTTTCTTT. This sequence encodes CASRPGQGASNTEAFF.

The CDR3 DNA reads as TGTGCCACCGAACCGACAGGGCCGCCCTACGAGCAGTACTTC. Protein: CATEPTGPPYEQYF. V is TRBV25-1 and J is TRBJ2-7; 7 bases are a match to TRBD1. In germline, CDR1 is MGHDK, CDR2 SYGVNS. The CDR3 is made up of 14 amino acids. The V and J ends lost 10 bases and 2 bases, in that order; junction bases with no gene match: 11.

V usage is TRBV5-5 and J usage is TRBJ1-2; D may be TRBD1 (6 bases). The CDR3 totals 16 residues. Germline-derived CDR1 and CDR2 are SGHKS and YYEKEE (reference sequence). V was trimmed by 3 bases and J by 4 bases, leaving 19 bases between them. The CDR3 protein is CASSSNDVGARYGYTF. The CDR3 DNA reads as TGTGCCAGCAGCTCGAATGACGTGGGGGCCCGCTATGGCTACACCTTC.

This chain uses TRBV6-6 with TRBJ1-4, with 7 bases fitting TRBD1. Germline lookup yields CDR1 MNHNY and CDR2 SVGAGI (reference sequence). V trimming: 0 bases; J trimming: 8 bases; junction bases outside the gene matches: 3. The CDR3 consists of 14 residues. CDR3 sequence (DNA): TGTGCCAGCAGTTACTCCGGGACAGCCGAAAAACTGTTTTTT. It encodes CASSYSGTAEKLFF.

This chain uses TRBV5-4 with TRBJ2-6; D call uncertain. The germline gives CDR1 SGHNT, CDR2 YYREEE (reference sequence). The V end was cut by 4 bases, the J end by 0 bases, with 8 bases between. The CDR3 has 15 amino acids. This CDR3 reads CASSGTDSGANVLTF. CDR3 sequence (DNA): TGTGCCAGCAGCGGAACAGACTCTGGGGCCAACGTCCTGACTTTC.

The chain employs TRBV27 and TRBJ2-2; a weak D match, TRBD1 (5 bases). This CDR3 is built from 14 residues. The germline V gene encodes CDR1 MNHEY and CDR2 SMNVEV (reference sequence). Trimming stripped 5 bases from V and 5 bases from J, with 12 bases between. The DNA for the CDR3 is TGTGCCAGCAGTGCCAGGGTTTTGACCGGGGAGCTGTTTTTT. As protein: CASSARVLTGELFF.

The chain uses TRBV2 and TRBJ2-7, with 7 bases identical to TRBD2. CDR1 and CDR2 from the germline V gene are SNHLY and FYNNEI. V trimming: 4 bases; J trimming: 3 bases; junction bases outside the gene matches: 6. The length of the CDR3 is 14 residues. CDR3 bases: TGTGCCAGCAGTGGGGGGACGGGGGGCTACGAGCAGTACTTC. Translation: CASSGGTGGYEQYF.

J is TRBJ2-1 and V is TRBV20-1; TRBD2 matches 7 bases. This CDR3 spans 14 amino acids. J gave up 4 bases and V 3 bases, and 6 bases lay outside the gene matches. The germline CDR1 and CDR2 sequences are DFQATT and SNEGSKA (reference sequence). The CDR3, as DNA: TGCAGTGCTAGTAGGGCGGGAGCTTACAATGAGCAGTTCTTC. Its translation is CSASRAGAYNEQFF.

The gene calls are TRBV2 and TRBJ1-3; 9 bases agree with TRBD1. CDR1 SNHLY and CDR2 FYNNEI come from the germline V gene. The CDR3 contains 15 residues. After removal of 6 bases from V and 3 bases from J, the junction contained 6 bases not matched to a gene. CDR3 nucleotides: TGTGCCAGCAGGGGACAGGGCGTCGGTGGAAACACCATATATTTT. Residues: CASRGQGVGGNTIYF.